The clone carrying this TCR beta chain occurred many times. Regarding time point: before trial treatment. The source of the sample is a study of low-dose radiotherapy and immunotherapy resistance in tumors. Study-wide background: On an every-two-weeks schedule, patients received intravenous nivolumab 240 mg, along with ipilimumab 1 mg/kg every six weeks.

The germline V gene encodes CDR1 MGHDK and CDR2 SYGVNS. The length of the CDR3 is 12 residues. Trimming removed 2 bases at V and 4 bases at J, with 5 bases between. Covering alpha and beta chains, TRAV- and TRBV-specific primers were used for the first-strand cDNA. TCR amplification involved 20 PCR cycles with a constant-region primer and V-primer adapter. TCRdb called the reads again in MiXCR, with one record for every CDR3 protein. The sample includes about 89,000 distinct CDR3 sequences, 9.4% of them seen just once. The receptor was derived from a male donor with prostate cancer. This material consisted of PBMCs, taken before treatment. This chain joins TRBV25-1 and TRBJ1-1; D ambiguous. In DNA, the CDR3 is TGTGCCAGCAGTGAACGATTCACTGAAGCTTTCTTT. It codes for CASSERFTEAFF.